The 20 T cell receptor beta chains reported below all come from one sample, sequenced in a study of neurological immune-mediated disorders. TCRdb used MiXCR to reprocess the 5' RACE reads, holding one entry per CDR3 protein. Among roughly 25,000 distinct CDR3 sequences listed, about 6.3% were seen once. The sequenced material came from PBMCs. The receptor set was obtained from a woman in her thirties or forties in good health.

In this sample, this clonotype turned up many times. The rearrangement uses TRBV20-1 and TRBJ2-1; TRBD2 is a possible D gene (5 bases). The germline V and J ends were trimmed by 1 base and 7 bases, with 17 bases remaining between them. The germline V gene has CDR1 DFQATT and CDR2 SNEGSKA (reference sequence). The CDR3 has 15 amino acids. In DNA, the CDR3 is TGCAGTGCTAGAGGAGACGGGGAACGGTGGAATGAGCAGTTCTTC. Translating gives CSARGDGERWNEQFF.

This sequence joins TRBV5-1 and TRBJ2-1; 11 nucleotides align to TRBD2. The junction had 6 bases not matched to a gene; V was cut back by 5 bases and J by 5 bases. This CDR3 is 15 amino acids long. Per the germline V gene, CDR1 is SGHRS and CDR2 is YFSETQ. As DNA, the CDR3 is TGCGCCAGCAGGTGGCTAGCGGGAGGTAACAATGAGCAGTTCTTC. Translation gives CASRWLAGGNNEQFF.

Sample share makes this clonotype medium-sized. The V and J genes are TRBV20-1 and TRBJ2-1; TRBD2 agrees at 7 bases. CDR1 DFQATT and CDR2 SNEGSKA come from the germline V gene (reference sequence). V was pared by 3 bases and J by 4 bases, with 6 bases of the junction left unmatched. The CDR3 totals 14 residues. CDR3 loop: CSASGLGPYNEQFF. The CDR3 region has the DNA TGCAGTGCTAGCGGACTAGGACCTTACAATGAGCAGTTCTTC.

The table lists this clonotype with many counts. The gene calls are TRBV29-1 and TRBJ2-7; TRBD1 is a possible D gene (6 bases). The CDR3 is 12 amino acids. Germline CDR1 is SQVTM and CDR2 is ANQGSEA. The V end was cut by 6 bases, the J end by 4 bases, with 13 bases between. The chain's CDR3 is CSVANTGYEQYF. In DNA form, the CDR3 reads TGCAGCGTAGCCAACACAGGGTACGAGCAGTACTTC.

This clonotype showed up many times. V is TRBV2 and J is TRBJ2-2, with D unresolved. CDR1 is SNHLY, CDR2 FYNNEI, per germline. This CDR3 region has 12 residues. Trimming stripped 9 bases from V and 2 bases from J, with 7 bases between. The CDR3 nucleotides are TGTGCCAGACTAAAAAACACCGGGGAGCTGTTTTTT. Its protein product is CARLKNTGELFF.

This clonotype occurred many times. This chain joins TRBV18 and TRBJ2-1; 9 positions agree with TRBD2. V trimming: 1 base; J trimming: 7 bases; junction bases outside the gene matches: 5. CDR3 size: 15 residues. Germline CDR1 is KGHSH and CDR2 is LQKENI. The CDR3 nucleotides are TGTGCCAGCTCACCACTAGCGGGAGACCCAAATGAGCAGTTCTTC. Translated, it gives CASSPLAGDPNEQFF.

This clonotype was recorded many times. The DNA of the CDR3 is TGCGCCAGCAGCGGCGGACCTCGGGGGGTAACCGGGGAGCTGTTTTTT. It yields the protein CASSGGPRGVTGELFF. The rearrangement links TRBV5-1 to TRBJ2-2, with TRBD2 matching 7 bases. With V trimmed by 4 bases and J by 5 bases, 11 bases remained unmatched. This CDR3 spans 16 amino acids. CDR1 SGHRS and CDR2 YFSETQ come from the germline V gene.

This clonotype was seen at least ten times. The chain is built from TRBV7-6 and TRBJ2-1, with 10 bases fitting TRBD1. The CDR3 is 15 residues long. Germline V gene data show CDR1 as SGHVS and CDR2 as FNYEAQ. With 5 bases clipped from V and 5 bases from J, the junction kept 6 bases outside the gene matches. CDR3 region: CASSPPGTGDNEQFF. The CDR3 DNA sequence: TGTGCCAGCAGCCCCCCCGGGACAGGGGACAATGAGCAGTTCTTC.

This clonotype was seen at least ten times. The CDR3 reads CASSAGTDRHARWAFF. CDR3 coding DNA: TGTGCCAGCAGCGCCGGAACGGACAGGCATGCTCGCTGGGCGTTCTTC. This chain joins TRBV9 and TRBJ2-1, with TRBD1 matching over 7 bases. The CDR3 consists of 16 residues. The germline V gene encodes CDR1 SGDLS and CDR2 YYNGEE. The trim removed 3 bases at V and 15 bases at J, leaving 21 bases unmatched.

This clonotype was seen many times. This rearrangement joins TRBV4-2 to TRBJ2-1; D is unclear. Germline V gene lookup returns CDR1 LGHNA and CDR2 YNFKEQ. V lost 1 base and J 0 bases, leaving 16 bases between the germline ends. There are 18 residues in the CDR3. The CDR3 sequence is CASSQVRPPTGSYNEQFF. CDR3 DNA sequence: TGTGCCAGCAGCCAAGTCCGACCCCCCACCGGCTCCTACAATGAGCAGTTCTTC.

Ten or more counts support this clonotype. This chain links TRBV7-9 with TRBJ2-1, with 11 bases that match TRBD1. CDR1 and CDR2 (germline): SEHNR, FQNEAQ (reference sequence). V gave up 6 bases and J gave up 6 bases; unmatched junction bases: 10. This CDR3 is 16 amino acids long. CDR3 amino acids: CASSDVRDRGINEQFF. CDR3 nucleotides: TGTGCCAGCAGTGACGTCCGGGACAGGGGGATCAATGAGCAGTTCTTC.

This clonotype was counted a few times. The CDR3 here is CASRDGGWRTNQPQHF. CDR3 in DNA: TGTGCCAGCAGAGACGGGGGGTGGCGAACCAATCAGCCCCAGCATTTT. This rearrangement joins TRBV6-2 or TRBV6-3 to TRBJ1-5, with a weak D call TRBD1 (5 bases). The CDR3 sequence is 16 residues long. The germline V gene has CDR1 MNHEY and CDR2 SVGEGT. V dropped 6 bases and J dropped 3 bases, with 18 bases sitting between them.

This clonotype occurred many times. This chain joins TRBV6-6 and TRBJ2-1; 8 bases map to TRBD2. CDR1 MNHNY and CDR2 SVGAGI come from the germline V gene (reference sequence). The V segment lost 0 bases and the J segment 8 bases; nucleotides outside the gene matches: 6. CDR3 length equals 15 residues. CDR3 loop: CASSYSSGSSDEQFF. CDR3 coding DNA: TGTGCCAGCAGTTACTCGAGCGGGAGCTCGGATGAGCAGTTCTTC.

This clonotype was counted ten times or more. The rearrangement joins TRBV20-1 to TRBJ2-7, with D perhaps TRBD1 (8 bases). Trimming stripped 6 bases from V and 3 bases from J, with 18 bases between. This CDR3 contains 14 residues. Germline V gene data show CDR1 as DFQATT and CDR2 as SNEGSKA (reference sequence). As DNA, the CDR3 is TGCAGTGCCCCAGACACAGGGGGGGTCTACGAGCAGTACTTC. It specifies CSAPDTGGVYEQYF.

This clonotype was observed many times. The chain uses TRBV20-1 and TRBJ2-1; the D is unclear. The CDR3 totals 9 residues. Germline assignment: CDR1 DFQATT and CDR2 SNEGSKA (reference sequence). CDR3 loop: CLPGPEQFF. The CDR3 region has the DNA TGCCTCCCCGGGCCTGAGCAGTTCTTC.

This clonotype has ten or more counts. The chain employs TRBV7-2 and TRBJ2-2, with 8 bases aligning to TRBD2. The junction had 10 bases not matched to a gene; V was cut back by 5 bases and J by 2 bases. Germline values: CDR1 SGHTA, CDR2 FQGNSA. The CDR3 runs 17 residues. For the CDR3, the DNA is TGTGCCAGCAGCCCCTATCCAAGCGGGGGAAACACCGGGGAGCTGTTTTTT. This gives the protein CASSPYPSGGNTGELFF.

The table lists this clonotype with many counts. This rearrangement joins TRBV27 to TRBJ2-7; 11 nucleotides align to TRBD1. The CDR3 totals 14 residues. V was pared by 8 bases and J by 4 bases, with 7 bases of the junction left unmatched. Germline V CDR1 and CDR2: MNHEY, SMNVEV (reference sequence). The chain's CDR3 is CASGRDRGSYEQYF. The CDR3 DNA is TGTGCCAGCGGTCGGGACAGGGGGTCATACGAGCAGTACTTC.

This clonotype was recorded many times. The chain combines TRBV20-1 with TRBJ2-2, with D possibly being TRBD2 (5 bases). Germline CDR1 reads DFQATT; CDR2 reads SNEGSKA (reference sequence). This CDR3 comprises 14 residues. V lost 6 bases, J lost 0 bases, and 11 bases lay in between. CDR3 region: CSAAGQTNTGELFF. CDR3 DNA sequence: TGCAGTGCCGCGGGCCAAACGAACACCGGGGAGCTGTTTTTT.

Ten or more counts support this clonotype. The chain uses TRBV20-1 and TRBJ2-7; tentatively, D is TRBD2 (6 bases). CDR3 length equals 14 residues. Trimming removed 5 bases from V and 0 bases from J, with 14 bases in between. In germline, CDR1 is DFQATT, CDR2 SNEGSKA (reference sequence). This CDR3 is CSARSGESSYEQYF. CDR3 nucleotide sequence: TGCAGTGCTCGGTCGGGGGAGAGCTCCTACGAGCAGTACTTC.

This clonotype was seen at least ten times. The gene calls are TRBV7-9 and TRBJ2-5; 8 nucleotides match TRBD2. J gave up 12 bases and V 6 bases, and 12 bases lay outside the gene matches. The germline gives CDR1 SEHNR, CDR2 FQNEAQ (reference sequence). The CDR3 covers 13 residues. CDR3 nucleotides: TGTGCCAGCAGTCCCCGGTTTGCGGGAGGAGAGTACTTC. This translates into CASSPRFAGGEYF.